Each of the 21 T cell receptor beta chains below was sequenced from the same sample in a study of a mutant IDH1 vaccine in newly diagnosed glioma. Documented time point: baseline, week 1 (first vaccination visit). The treatment is: pre-vaccination baseline after standard-of-care therapy. The protocol was immunoSEQ multiplex PCR, while the TCRdb copy is restricted to in-frame clones and leaves out a portion. The sample has more than 80,000 clones, 83% seen once. Sequenced material: PBMCs, taken from a glioma patient treated with radiotherapy, temozolomide or both. All receptors come from a woman between 45 and 65 years old with glioma.

The V gene is TRBV30, the J gene TRBJ1-2, with D unresolved. The CDR3 has 13 amino acids. Trimming pared 0 bases from V and 4 bases from J, leaving 9 bases between. The germline CDR1 and CDR2 sequences are GTSNPN and SVGIG (reference sequence). The CDR3 here is CAWSVGVSYGYTF. CDR3 bases: TGTGCCTGGAGTGTAGGAGTTAGCTATGGCTACACCTTC. Full variable domain (remainder filled in from reference TRBV30 and TRBJ1-2): SQTIHQWPATLVQPVGSPLSLECTVEGTSNPNLYWYRQAAGRGLQLLFYSVGIGQISSEVPQNLSASRPQDRQFILSSKKLLLSDSGFYLCAWSVGVSYGYTFGSGTRLTVV.

The rearrangement links TRBV5-1 to TRBJ1-3, with a weak D call TRBD1 (6 bases). Germline CDR1 and CDR2: SGHRS and YFSETQ. Between the trimmed V and J ends, which lost 4 bases and 3 bases, there was a span of 14 bases. The CDR3 runs 15 residues. Written as DNA, the CDR3 is TGCGCCAGCAGCCCGGAGGGGGGGCATGGAAACACCATATATTTT. Its translation: CASSPEGGHGNTIYF. The full variable domain, with the rest looked up from reference TRBV5-1 and TRBJ1-3, is KAGVTQTPRYLIKTRGQQVTLSCSPISGHRSVSWYQQTPGQGLQFLFEYFSETQRNKGNFPGRFSGRQFSNSRSEMNVSTLELGDSALYLCASSPEGGHGNTIYFGEGSWLTVV.

The rearrangement joins TRBV9 to TRBJ1-3; D not resolved. V was cut by 4 bases and J by 7 bases, with 12 bases left in between. The CDR3 covers 13 residues. Germline V gene sequence: CDR1 SGDLS, CDR2 YYNGEE. The CDR3 region is CASSPGNVNTIYF. The CDR3 DNA follows: TGTGCCAGCAGCCCGGGGAACGTGAACACCATATATTTT. The full variable domain, completed using reference TRBV9 and TRBJ1-3, is DSGVTQTPKHLITATGQRVTLRCSPRSGDLSVYWYQQSLDQGLQFLIQYYNGEERAKGNILERFSAQQFPDLHSELNLSSLELGDSALYFCASSPGNVNTIYFGEGSWLTVV.

This sequence joins TRBV2 and TRBJ2-5; no firm D call. Germline lookup yields CDR1 SNHLY and CDR2 FYNNEI. CDR3 length equals 15 residues. Trimming cost V 4 bases and J 5 bases, with 17 bases left between them. This CDR3 reads CASSGWALYMETQYF. For the CDR3, the DNA is TGTGCCAGCAGTGGATGGGCCCTCTACATGGAGACCCAGTACTTC.

This clone was counted only a few times. J is TRBJ2-5 and V is TRBV2; D not resolved. The CDR3 has 11 amino acids. Trimming removed 3 bases at V and 4 bases at J, with 3 bases between. Germline V gene lookup returns CDR1 SNHLY and CDR2 FYNNEI. CDR3 in DNA: TGTGCCAGCAGTGACGGAGAGACCCAGTACTTC. Translating it yields CASSDGETQYF.

The chain recombines TRBV18 with TRBJ2-6; the D gene is possibly TRBD1 (6 bases). CDR1 and CDR2 (germline): KGHSH, LQKENI. Trimming pared 3 bases from V and 2 bases from J, leaving 17 bases between. CDR3 size: 18 residues. In nucleotides, the CDR3 is TGTGCCAGCTCACCCCTTTCACAGGGAAAGGCTGGGGCCAACGTCCTGACTTTC. This translates into CASSPLSQGKAGANVLTF.

This chain connects TRBV7-6 to TRBJ2-7; tentatively, D is TRBD1 (6 bases). Looked up from germline, CDR1 is SGHVS and CDR2 is FNYEAQ. There are 14 residues in the CDR3. Trimming shortened V by 0 bases and J by 0 bases, and 6 bases separated the two germline ends. The CDR3 region is CASSLAGGSYEQYF. DNA of the CDR3: TGTGCCAGCAGCTTAGCAGGGGGCTCCTACGAGCAGTACTTC.

The chain recombines TRBV11-3 with TRBJ1-6, with D perhaps TRBD1 (5 bases). This CDR3 spans 14 amino acids. Looked up from germline, CDR1 is SGHNT and CDR2 is YENEEA. The V end was cut by 5 bases, the J end by 11 bases, with 16 bases between. DNA of the CDR3: TGTGCCAGCAGCCTTAGGGTAGGGGAGGCACCCCTCCACTTT. Translation gives CASSLRVGEAPLHF. Using reference TRBV11-3 and TRBJ1-6 for the parts outside the CDR3, the full variable domain is EAGVVQSPRYKIIEKKQPVAFWCNPISGHNTLYWYLQNLGQGPELLIRYENEEAVDDSQLPKDRFSAERLKGVDSTLKIQPAELGDSAVYLCASSLRVGEAPLHFGNGTRLTVT.

Only one count was recorded for this clone. This chain uses TRBV4-3 with TRBJ1-5, with a possible D match to TRBD1 (5 bases). The V gene lost 0 bases and the J gene lost 3 bases, with 9 bases spanning the gap. The CDR3 extends over 15 amino acids. The germline CDR1 and CDR2 sequences are LGHNA and YSLEER. CDR3 sequence reads: CASSQDGAVNQPQHF. CDR3 sequence (DNA): TGCGCCAGCAGCCAAGATGGGGCAGTCAATCAGCCCCAGCATTTT.

This chain connects TRBV6-1 to TRBJ1-2; no clear D. Germline V gives CDR1 MNHNS, CDR2 SASEGT. The CDR3 contains 12 residues. Deletions cut 6 bases from V and 6 bases from J, with 11 bases between. The CDR3 sequence is CASSELYNGYTF. Written as DNA, the CDR3 is TGTGCCAGCAGCGAACTGTACAATGGCTACACCTTC.

The chain carries TRBV6-5 and TRBJ1-1, with 7 positions matching TRBD1. The V gene end was trimmed by 2 bases and the J gene end by 5 bases; junction bases not matched to a gene: 5. This CDR3 comprises 14 residues. Germline CDR1 reads MNHEY; CDR2 reads SVGAGI. This CDR3 reads CASSYQRGRTEAFF. DNA of the CDR3: TGTGCCAGCAGTTACCAGAGGGGGCGGACTGAAGCTTTCTTT.

This clone was detected once. The V gene is TRBV27, the J gene TRBJ2-5; TRBD2 matches at 7 bases. This CDR3 contains 13 residues. Germline V gene sequence: CDR1 MNHEY, CDR2 SMNVEV (reference sequence). The trim removed 7 bases at V and 4 bases at J, leaving 6 bases unmatched. As DNA, the CDR3 is TGTGCCAGCACCTCCCGGGGGGTAGAGACCCAGTACTTC. This translates into CASTSRGVETQYF.

The genes are TRBV5-5 and TRBJ2-1; D gene uncertain. Germline CDR1 and CDR2: SGHKS and YYEKEE (reference sequence). The CDR3 spans 12 residues. V lost 0 bases and J lost 8, with 6 bases in between. The DNA of the CDR3 is TGTGCCAGCAGCTTGGTTGGGGATGAGCAGTTCTTC. This sequence encodes CASSLVGDEQFF.

V is TRBV18 and J is TRBJ1-4; TRBD1 matches 8 bases. This CDR3 has 15 amino acids. Germline V gene data show CDR1 as KGHSH and CDR2 as LQKENI. Trimming took 4 bases from V and 3 from J; bases not matched to a gene: 4. The CDR3, as DNA: TGTGCCAGCTCACGGGAGGACAGGGCTAATGAAAAACTGTTTTTT. This sequence encodes CASSREDRANEKLFF. The full variable domain, rest sourced from reference TRBV18 and TRBJ1-4, is NAGVMQNPRHLVRRRGQEARLRCSPMKGHSHVYWYRQLPEEGLKFMVYLQKENIIDESGMPKERFSAEFPKEGPSILRIQQVVRGDSAAYFCASSREDRANEKLFFGSGTQLSVL.

The chain has TRBV18 and TRBJ2-5, with unresolved D. The V gene lost 2 bases and the J gene lost 3 bases, with 4 bases spanning the gap. This CDR3 contains 12 residues. Germline V gene lookup returns CDR1 KGHSH and CDR2 LQKENI. CDR3 sequence: CASSPSEETQYF. Written as DNA, the CDR3 is TGTGCCAGCTCACCATCAGAAGAGACCCAGTACTTC.

This chain links TRBV5-4 with TRBJ2-5; TRBD2 aligns across 8 bases. Germline CDR1 and CDR2: SGHNT and YYREEE (reference sequence). This CDR3 is built from 16 residues. Unmatched junction bases numbered 11, after V lost 2 bases and J lost 5 bases. As DNA, the CDR3 is TGTGCCAGCAGCTTCCCCCCGGGCGGGGGGCCTGAGACCCAGTACTTC. Amino acid sequence: CASSFPPGGGPETQYF.

The chain has TRBV14 and TRBJ1-6, with D unresolved. This CDR3 region has 14 residues. V shed 0 bases and J shed 7 bases, with 7 bases lying between them. CDR1 and CDR2 from the germline V gene are SGHDN and FVKESK. The CDR3 coding sequence is TGTGCCAGCAGCCAAGAAGGATGGAATTCACCCCTCCACTTT. Translated, it gives CASSQEGWNSPLHF.

This chain uses TRBV15 with TRBJ2-1; TRBD2 matches at 10 bases. Unmatched junction bases numbered 6, after V lost 1 base and J lost 9 bases. Germline lookup yields CDR1 LNHNV and CDR2 YYDKDF (reference sequence). The CDR3 loop spans 15 amino acids. CDR3 in DNA: TGTGCCACCAGCAGAGCCCAGCGGGGGGGAGGTGAGCAGTTCTTC. Translation: CATSRAQRGGGEQFF.

A few counts support this clone. The chain uses TRBV30 and TRBJ1-5, with 10 bases that match TRBD1. The CDR3 loop spans 14 amino acids. V was clipped by 1 base and J by 4 bases; unmatched bases: 1. CDR1 and CDR2 (germline): GTSNPN, SVGIG (reference sequence). The CDR3 loop reads CAWSADRGNQPQHF. The CDR3 DNA reads as TGTGCCTGGAGTGCGGACAGGGGGAATCAGCCCCAGCATTTT.

The chain joins TRBV10-3 to TRBJ1-2; D gene unclear. The CDR3 totals 14 residues. Germline assignment: CDR1 ENHRY and CDR2 SYGVKD. V lost 2 bases to trimming and J lost 3 bases, with 10 bases between them. The CDR3 nucleotides are TGTGCCATCAGTGAGCTAGCTGGGGACTATGGCTACACCTTC. Protein: CAISELAGDYGYTF.

The J gene is TRBJ1-2, the V gene TRBV19; 9 bases match TRBD1. This CDR3 has 17 amino acids. J lost 8 bases, V lost 3 bases, and 16 bases had no gene match. Germline V gene lookup returns CDR1 LNHDA and CDR2 SQIVND (reference sequence). This CDR3 is CASSISNPLDRGGGYTF. DNA of the CDR3: TGTGCCAGTAGTATCTCTAACCCCCTGGACAGGGGTGGGGGCTACACCTTC.